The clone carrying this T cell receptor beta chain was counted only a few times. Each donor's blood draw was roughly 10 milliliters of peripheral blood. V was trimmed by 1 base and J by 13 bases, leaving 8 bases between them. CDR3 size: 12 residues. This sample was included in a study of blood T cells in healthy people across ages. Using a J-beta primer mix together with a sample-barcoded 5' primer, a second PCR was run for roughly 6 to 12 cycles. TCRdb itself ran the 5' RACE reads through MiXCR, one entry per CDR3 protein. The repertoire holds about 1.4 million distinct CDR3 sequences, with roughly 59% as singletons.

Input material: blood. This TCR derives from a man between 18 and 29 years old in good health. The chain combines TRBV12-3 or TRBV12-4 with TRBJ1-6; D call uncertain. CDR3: CASSLEASPLHF. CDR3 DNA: TGTGCCAGCAGTTTAGAGGCGAGTCCCCTCCACTTT.